The 20 T cell receptor beta chains below all came from one sample that was sequenced in a study of blood T cell repertoires in COVID-19. TCRdb's copy holds only in-frame clones and misses some; the assay was immunoSEQ multiplex PCR. The sample has around 51,000 clones, about nine tenths seen once. The source material was peripheral blood. The receptor source for this set is a man between 65 and 80 years old with acute or convalescent COVID-19.

The count of this clone is one. The V call is TRBV15, the J call TRBJ1-4; D is undetermined. Germline loops: CDR1 LNHNV, CDR2 YYDKDF (reference sequence). The length of the CDR3 is 13 residues. Trimming removed 0 bases at V and 7 bases at J, with 6 bases between. The CDR3 bases are TGTGCCACCAGCAGAGATAGAGTTGAAAAACTGTTTTTT. Translated, it gives CATSRDRVEKLFF.

V usage is TRBV28 and J usage is TRBJ1-5; 8 positions match TRBD1. CDR1 and CDR2 (germline): MDHEN, SYDVKM. V shed 5 bases and J 6 bases; nucleotides not matched to a gene: 6. This CDR3 region has 14 residues. The CDR3 loop is CASSADRVFQPQHF. The DNA for the CDR3 is TGTGCCAGCAGTGCGGACAGGGTCTTTCAGCCCCAGCATTTT. Variable domain in full (rest from reference TRBV28 and TRBJ1-5): DVKVTQSSRYLVKRTGEKVFLECVQDMDHENMFWYRQDPGLGLRLIYFSYDVKMKEKGDIPEGYSVSREKKERFSLILESASTNQTSMYLCASSADRVFQPQHFGDGTRLSIL.

This chain joins TRBV6-5 and TRBJ1-1, with TRBD1 matching 8 bases. J was trimmed by 8 bases and V by 5 bases; bases with no gene match: 13. CDR3 length: 15 residues. Germline CDR1 reads MNHEY; CDR2 reads SVGAGI. The CDR3 loop is CASSPTGARRMEAFF. CDR3 nucleotides: TGTGCCAGCAGTCCGACAGGGGCCCGGCGGATGGAAGCTTTCTTT.

The chain couples TRBV7-9 to TRBJ2-3; possible D gene TRBD2, 6 bases. In germline, CDR1 is SEHNR, CDR2 FQNEAQ (reference sequence). The CDR3 has 14 residues. The ends were cut back, 5 bases at V and 6 bases at J, with 15 bases in the middle. CDR3 DNA: TGTGCCAGCAGCCCTAGGGGAAGCGGGGATACGCAGTATTTT. Amino acids: CASSPRGSGDTQYF.

V is TRBV7-9 and J is TRBJ1-6, with D tentatively TRBD1 (6 bases). With 6 bases removed from V and 10 bases from J, the gap between germline ends came to 13 bases. Per the germline V gene, CDR1 is SEHNR and CDR2 is FQNEAQ (reference sequence). The CDR3 extends over 13 amino acids. As DNA, the CDR3 is TGTGCCAGCAGTACCACAGGGAACTCACCCCTCCACTTT. Protein: CASSTTGNSPLHF.

The rearrangement links TRBV6-1 to TRBJ1-4; perhaps TRBD1 as D (5 bases). V was cut by 4 bases and J by 6 bases, with 18 bases left in between. This CDR3 contains 16 residues. CDR1 and CDR2 from the germline V gene are MNHNS and SASEGT. This CDR3 reads CASSVAPTGLYEKLFF. The DNA for the CDR3 is TGTGCCAGCAGTGTTGCCCCAACGGGACTTTATGAAAAACTGTTTTTT.

This clone was seen only once. The chain couples TRBV4-1 to TRBJ2-7, with TRBD1 as a possible D gene (6 bases). Per germline, CDR1 MGHRA and CDR2 YSYEKL. CDR3 length: 15 residues. The germline V and J ends were trimmed by 4 bases and 3 bases, with 16 bases remaining between them. The CDR3 nucleotides are TGCGCCAGCAGCCCCTCCGGAAGGGGACACTACGAGCAGTACTTC. It codes for CASSPSGRGHYEQYF.

The chain employs TRBV9 and TRBJ1-2; 9 positions agree with TRBD1. The V gene end was trimmed by 4 bases and the J gene end by 2 bases; junction bases not matched to a gene: 6. This CDR3 contains 15 residues. Germline V gene sequence: CDR1 SGDLS, CDR2 YYNGEE. The CDR3 nucleotides are TGTGCCAGCAGCAGAGGGACAGGGTTGAACTATGGCTACACCTTC. It encodes CASSRGTGLNYGYTF. Full variable domain (remainder filled in from reference TRBV9 and TRBJ1-2): DSGVTQTPKHLITATGQRVTLRCSPRSGDLSVYWYQQSLDQGLQFLIQYYNGEERAKGNILERFSAQQFPDLHSELNLSSLELGDSALYFCASSRGTGLNYGYTFGSGTRLTVV.

The chain carries TRBV21-1 and TRBJ2-5; the table's TRBD2 call for D was not verified on the DNA. TRBV21-1 is listed as a pseudogene. The CDR3 length is 19 residues. The CDR3 region is CASIRLTSGEGRVQETQYF. CDR3 coding DNA: TGTGCCAGCATTCGGCTTACTAGCGGGGAGGGGAGGGTCCAAGAGACCCAGTACTTC.

The chain couples TRBV5-1 to TRBJ2-1; tentatively, D is TRBD1 (6 bases). The CDR3 extends over 17 amino acids. Germline CDR1 and CDR2: SGHRS and YFSETQ. V was pared by 3 bases and J by 0 bases, with 16 bases between. The CDR3 coding sequence is TGCGCCAGCAGCTCCCAGGTCAGGGGCTACTCCTACAATGAGCAGTTCTTC. This sequence encodes CASSSQVRGYSYNEQFF.

Concerning this clone itself: This same CDR3 is encoded by further DNA sequences in the sample. V gene TRBV7-3 combines with J gene TRBJ1-1; TRBD1 might be the D (5 bases). Trimming left V 4 bases short and J 2 bases short, with 8 bases between. The CDR3 totals 13 residues. Germline V lookup: CDR1 SGHTA, CDR2 FQGTGA. This CDR3 is CASSSDRNTEAFF. In DNA form, the CDR3 reads TGTGCCAGCAGCTCAGACAGAAACACTGAAGCTTTCTTT.

The CDR3 spells CAWATGGVDTIYF. CDR3 nucleotides: TGTGCCTGGGCCACAGGGGGGGTAGACACCATATATTTT. The chain combines TRBV30 with TRBJ1-3; 8 nucleotides match TRBD1. Germline V gene sequence: CDR1 GTSNPN, CDR2 SVGIG (reference sequence). This CDR3 comprises 13 residues. With 5 bases clipped from V and 8 bases from J, the junction kept 8 bases outside the gene matches.

This chain joins TRBV19 and TRBJ1-5, with 8 bases that match TRBD1. Germline loops: CDR1 LNHDA, CDR2 SQIVND (reference sequence). The J segment lost 2 bases and the V segment lost 7 bases, leaving 10 bases of the junction unmatched. This CDR3 region has 16 residues. This chain's CDR3 is CASKSGDRGGNQPQHF. DNA of the CDR3: TGTGCCAGTAAAAGTGGAGACAGGGGCGGCAATCAGCCCCAGCATTTT. The whole variable domain, filled in from reference TRBV19 and TRBJ1-5, reads DGGITQSPKYLFRKEGQNVTLSCEQNLNHDAMYWYRQDPGQGLRLIYYSQIVNDFQKGDIAEGYSVSREKKESFPLTVTSAQKNPTAFYLCASKSGDRGGNQPQHFGDGTRLSIL.

This clone was observed a handful of times. This chain links TRBV5-4 with TRBJ2-5; the D gene is possibly TRBD2 (6 bases). V was pared by 7 bases and J by 2 bases, with 12 bases between. Germline CDR1 and CDR2: SGHNT and YYREEE (reference sequence). The CDR3 length is 13 residues. CDR3 DNA sequence: TGTGCCAGCTCGAACGGGGGTCAAGAGACCCAGTACTTC. Residues: CASSNGGQETQYF.

V usage is TRBV28 and J usage is TRBJ2-3; 7 bases fit TRBD2. Per germline, CDR1 MDHEN and CDR2 SYDVKM. V lost 4 bases, J lost 3 bases, and 10 bases stayed unmatched. This CDR3 has 16 residues. The DNA of the CDR3 is TGTGCCAGCAGTTCTCCCGTCGGGCGGGGGACAGATACGCAGTATTTT. This translates into CASSSPVGRGTDTQYF.

The rearrangement links TRBV15 to TRBJ1-2; 9 bases fit TRBD1. J gave up 5 bases and V 1 base, and 8 bases lay outside the gene matches. Germline V gene sequence: CDR1 LNHNV, CDR2 YYDKDF (reference sequence). The CDR3 loop spans 16 amino acids. This CDR3 is CATSRGQGQGIYGYTF. DNA for the CDR3: TGTGCCACCAGCAGAGGCCAGGGACAGGGAATATATGGCTACACCTTC.

V is TRBV6-5 and J is TRBJ2-3; 8 nucleotides agree with TRBD2. There are 15 residues in the CDR3. With V trimmed by 0 bases and J by 2 bases, 1 base remained unmatched. Germline values: CDR1 MNHEY, CDR2 SVGAGI. CDR3 region: CASSYSLAVTDTQYF. The CDR3 DNA sequence: TGTGCCAGCAGTTACTCACTAGCGGTCACAGATACGCAGTATTTT.

The chain links TRBV9 to TRBJ2-7; D remains ambiguous. V was clipped by 3 bases and J by 4 bases, with 17 bases between them. Germline CDR1 SGDLS, CDR2 YYNGEE. The CDR3 runs 15 residues. For the CDR3, the DNA is TGTGCCAGCAGCGCAAGCCCCACTATGAGTTACGAGCAGTACTTC. Residues: CASSASPTMSYEQYF. Based on the CDR3 plus reference TRBV9 and TRBJ2-7, the full variable domain is DSGVTQTPKHLITATGQRVTLRCSPRSGDLSVYWYQQSLDQGLQFLIQYYNGEERAKGNILERFSAQQFPDLHSELNLSSLELGDSALYFCASSASPTMSYEQYFGPGTRLTVT.

This clone was detected only a few times. This chain joins TRBV27 and TRBJ1-2; 8 positions match TRBD1. The CDR3 contains 15 residues. The trim removed 2 bases at V and 4 bases at J, leaving 6 bases unmatched. CDR1 is MNHEY and CDR2 is SMNVEV in the germline V gene (reference sequence). CDR3 amino acids: CASSLRAGGFYGYTF. The CDR3 DNA sequence: TGTGCCAGCAGTTTACGGGCAGGGGGCTTCTATGGCTACACCTTC.

This clone turned up a few times. The sample holds other DNA sequences that translate to the same CDR3. This chain connects TRBV5-1 to TRBJ1-3; a weak D match, TRBD1 (6 bases). Germline V CDR1 and CDR2: SGHRS, YFSETQ. V was trimmed by 0 bases and J by 2 bases, leaving 6 bases between them. This CDR3 contains 14 residues. The DNA of the CDR3 is TGCGCCAGCAGCTTGGACAGGGCTGGAAACACCATATATTTT. As protein: CASSLDRAGNTIYF.